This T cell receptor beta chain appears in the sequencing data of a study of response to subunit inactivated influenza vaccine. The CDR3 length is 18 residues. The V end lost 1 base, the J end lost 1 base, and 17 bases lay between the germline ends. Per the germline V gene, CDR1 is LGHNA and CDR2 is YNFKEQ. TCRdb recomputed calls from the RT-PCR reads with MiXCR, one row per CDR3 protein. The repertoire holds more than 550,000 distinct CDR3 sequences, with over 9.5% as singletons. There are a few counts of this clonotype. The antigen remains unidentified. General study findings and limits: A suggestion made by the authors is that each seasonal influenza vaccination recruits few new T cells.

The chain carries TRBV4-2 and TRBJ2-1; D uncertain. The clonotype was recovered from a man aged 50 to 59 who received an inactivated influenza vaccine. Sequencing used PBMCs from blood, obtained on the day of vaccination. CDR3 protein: CASSQGSVYGLSYNEQFF. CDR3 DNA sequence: TGTGCCAGCAGCCAAGGGAGCGTTTACGGATTATCCTACAATGAGCAGTTCTTC.